Following are 28 T cell receptor beta chains from one sample sequenced in a study of T cells in Graves' hyperthyroidism and ophthalmopathy. The source material, RNA transcripts, was used to amplify TCR beta CDR3 regions. HTBI primers drove first-round RT-PCR of the TCR CDR3. MiXCR, run by TCRdb on the multiplex PCR reads, gives a single entry per CDR3 protein. The sample lists 300,000 to 350,000 distinct CDR3 sequences, around 14% occurring once. Material: blood. All receptors derive from a woman aged 25 to 45 with Graves' hyperthyroidism.

This clonotype has a count of ten or more. The genes are TRBV2 and TRBJ1-4; maybe TRBD1 (6 bases). CDR1 is SNHLY and CDR2 is FYNNEI in the germline V gene. The CDR3 is made up of 16 amino acids. V lost 1 base and J 10 bases, leaving 19 bases between the germline ends. In nucleotides, the CDR3 is TGTGCCAGCAGTGAAGAGGTCCCGGGTCAGGGGTTAAAACTGTTTTTT. Translation: CASSEEVPGQGLKLFF.

This clonotype occurred many times. CDR3 sequence: CASSLGPGGAGEKLFF. The CDR3 region has the DNA TGTGCCAGCAGCTTGGGTCCAGGGGGGGCCGGTGAAAAACTGTTTTTT. The chain is built from TRBV5-6 and TRBJ1-4; 7 nucleotides align to TRBD1. There are 16 residues in the CDR3. Trimming took 0 bases from V and 7 from J; bases not matched to a gene: 9. Germline lookup yields CDR1 SGHDT and CDR2 YYEEEE.

This chain joins TRBV12-3 or TRBV12-4 and TRBJ2-7; D gene unclear. The ends were cut back, 7 bases at V and 0 bases at J, with 13 bases in the middle. The CDR3 extends over 14 amino acids. The CDR3 DNA sequence: TGTGCCAGCACTCGGCAGACCAGCTCCTACGAGCAGTACTTC. Translated, it gives CASTRQTSSYEQYF.

The sample holds many counts of this clonotype. The chain combines TRBV11-2 with TRBJ1-1; D may be TRBD1 (5 bases). V was shortened by 6 bases and J by 1 base, with 12 bases between the two germline ends. Germline-derived CDR1 and CDR2 are SGHAT and FQNNGV. The CDR3 covers 14 residues. The CDR3 loop reads CASREGRTNTEAFF. In DNA form, the CDR3 reads TGTGCCAGCAGGGAGGGGAGGACGAACACTGAAGCTTTCTTT.

The chain recombines TRBV29-1 with TRBJ1-2; D is perhaps TRBD1 (5 bases). Trimming stripped 4 bases from V and 6 bases from J, with 9 bases between. The CDR3 extends over 11 amino acids. CDR1 is SQVTM, CDR2 ANQGSEA, per germline. CDR3 sequence (DNA): TGCAGCGTTGTCACAGGAGATGGCTACACCTTC. It yields the protein CSVVTGDGYTF.

This clonotype was detected many times. The chain uses TRBV7-3 and TRBJ2-1; TRBD2 might be the D (5 bases). The germline CDR1 and CDR2 sequences are SGHTA and FQGTGA. This CDR3 has 13 residues. The V end lost 2 bases, the J end lost 7 bases, and 9 bases lay between the germline ends. Here the CDR3 reads CASSLGPGNEQFF. CDR3 in DNA: TGTGCCAGCAGCTTAGGACCGGGGAATGAGCAGTTCTTC.

This clonotype was picked up a small number of times. This rearrangement joins TRBV6-5 to TRBJ1-1; TRBD1 matches 8 bases. The CDR3 totals 15 residues. J gave up 1 base and V 5 bases, and 6 bases lay outside the gene matches. Per the germline V gene, CDR1 is MNHEY and CDR2 is SVGAGI. CDR3 coding DNA: TGTGCCAGCAGTACTAGACAGGGGACGAACACTGAAGCTTTCTTT. Protein sequence: CASSTRQGTNTEAFF.

The V gene is TRBV12-3 or TRBV12-4, the J gene TRBJ1-5, with TRBD1 matching over 7 bases. J was trimmed by 0 bases and V by 6 bases; bases with no gene match: 11. The length of the CDR3 is 17 residues. This CDR3 is CASRHTGDYNSNQPQHF. The CDR3 DNA is TGTGCCAGCAGGCATACAGGGGATTATAATAGCAATCAGCCCCAGCATTTT.

This clonotype was detected many times. CDR3 sequence (DNA): TGTGCCAGCAGCCCCTTTGGACTCAATGGCGGCGGCTACACCTTC. This translates into CASSPFGLNGGGYTF. The chain is built from TRBV6-2 or TRBV6-3 and TRBJ1-2; D not certain. The germline V gene encodes CDR1 MNHEY and CDR2 SVGEGT. The length of the CDR3 is 15 residues. V lost 6 bases and J lost 8, with 22 bases in between.

This clonotype showed up many times. V is TRBV6-1 and J is TRBJ1-1, with D possibly being TRBD1 (6 bases). This CDR3 comprises 13 residues. The V and J ends lost 7 bases and 4 bases respectively, with 13 bases between them. CDR1 MNHNS and CDR2 SASEGT come from the germline V gene. The CDR3 nucleotides are TGTGCCAGCAAAGGGGGGGGAAGCACTGAAGCTTTCTTT. It specifies CASKGGGSTEAFF.

This clonotype was seen a few times. This chain connects TRBV19 to TRBJ2-7; D is ambiguous. Germline-derived CDR1 and CDR2 are LNHDA and SQIVND (reference sequence). The CDR3 loop spans 16 amino acids. V was clipped by 2 bases and J by 2 bases, with 16 bases between them. The CDR3: CASSISGSQSAYEQYF. The CDR3 nucleotides read TGTGCCAGTAGTATATCTGGCAGCCAGTCAGCCTACGAGCAGTACTTC. Based on the CDR3 plus reference TRBV19 and TRBJ2-7, the full variable domain is DGGITQSPKYLFRKEGQNVTLSCEQNLNHDAMYWYRQDPGQGLRLIYYSQIVNDFQKGDIAEGYSVSREKKESFPLTVTSAQKNPTAFYLCASSISGSQSAYEQYFGPGTRLTVT.

This clonotype was counted only a few times. The chain couples TRBV7-3 to TRBJ1-1; D ambiguous. The CDR3 is made up of 14 amino acids. Trimming left V 2 bases short and J 1 base short, with 8 bases between. Germline assignment: CDR1 SGHTA and CDR2 FQGTGA. CDR3 region: CASSLSGPNTEAFF. The CDR3 nucleotides are TGTGCCAGCAGCTTATCAGGCCCGAACACTGAAGCTTTCTTT.

The chain joins TRBV4-1 to TRBJ2-1; the match to TRBD2 covers 9 bases. With V trimmed by 1 base and J by 6 bases, 7 bases remained unmatched. The germline CDR1 and CDR2 sequences are MGHRA and YSYEKL. The CDR3 length is 16 residues. The CDR3 here is CASSQALSGRFNEQFF. DNA of the CDR3: TGCGCCAGCAGCCAAGCCCTTAGCGGGAGATTCAATGAGCAGTTCTTC.

This clonotype was recorded a few times. V is TRBV3-1 and J is TRBJ1-4, with D possibly TRBD1 on 5 matching bases. Trimming pared 6 bases from V and 7 bases from J, leaving 9 bases between. Germline lookup yields CDR1 LGHDT and CDR2 YNNKEL (reference sequence). The CDR3 has 12 amino acids. The CDR3 region is CASSSQGEKLFF. CDR3 in DNA: TGTGCCAGCAGTTCTCAGGGTGAAAAACTGTTTTTT. Full variable domain (rest looked up from reference TRBV3-1 and TRBJ1-4): DTAVSQTPKYLVTQMGNDKSIKCEQNLGHDTMYWYKQDSKKFLKIMFSYNNKELIINETVPNRFSPKSPDKAHLNLHINSLELGDSAVYFCASSSQGEKLFFGSGTQLSVL.

The sample holds many counts of this clonotype. The V and J genes are TRBV6-2 or TRBV6-3 and TRBJ2-1; 10 bases are shared with TRBD2. J was trimmed by 8 bases and V by 5 bases; bases with no gene match: 12. CDR1 and CDR2 from the germline V gene are MNHEY and SVGEGT. This CDR3 has 16 amino acids. CDR3 amino acids: CASSPSLAGVGDEQFF. The CDR3 DNA sequence: TGTGCCAGCAGTCCCAGCCTAGCGGGAGTGGGGGATGAGCAGTTCTTC.

This rearrangement joins TRBV5-1 to TRBJ2-5; no firm D call. This CDR3 has 14 amino acids. Germline V lookup: CDR1 SGHRS, CDR2 YFSETQ. Trimming removed 2 bases at V and 3 bases at J, with 11 bases between. The CDR3 sequence: CASSLTGQEETQYF. The CDR3 region has the DNA TGCGCCAGCAGCTTAACGGGTCAGGAAGAGACCCAGTACTTC.

Many counts were recorded for this clonotype. The chain recombines TRBV6-9 with TRBJ1-5, with no clear D. Germline loops: CDR1 MNHGY, CDR2 SVAAGI. The CDR3 sequence is 14 residues long. Trimming shortened V by 4 bases and J by 0 bases, and 7 bases separated the two germline ends. The chain's CDR3 is CASSSGISNQPQHF. For the CDR3, the DNA is TGTGCCAGCAGTTCGGGGATTAGCAATCAGCCCCAGCATTTT.

This clonotype was observed at least ten times. The chain combines TRBV2 with TRBJ1-1, with D perhaps TRBD1 (5 bases). The germline V and J ends were trimmed by 6 bases and 5 bases, with 19 bases remaining between them. Germline V lookup: CDR1 SNHLY, CDR2 FYNNEI. CDR3 length equals 15 residues. CDR3 bases: TGTGCCAGCAGCTTAGGGGCGCGGTTGGGTACTGAAGCTTTCTTT. This codes for CASSLGARLGTEAFF.

J is TRBJ2-3 and V is TRBV7-8; D call uncertain. This CDR3 is built from 15 residues. V was shortened by 4 bases and J by 0 bases, with 11 bases between the two germline ends. Per germline, CDR1 SGHVS and CDR2 FQNEAQ. CDR3 coding DNA: TGTGCCAGCAGCTCCCGGTTTGGAAGCACAGATACGCAGTATTTT. Amino acids: CASSSRFGSTDTQYF.

This clonotype was observed a few times. J is TRBJ1-3 and V is TRBV30; the D is unclear. CDR1 GTSNPN and CDR2 SVGIG come from the germline V gene (reference sequence). CDR3 size: 14 residues. V was shortened by 5 bases and J by 0 bases, with 11 bases between the two germline ends. CDR3 protein: CAWDNSGSGNTIYF. The CDR3 nucleotides are TGTGCCTGGGATAATTCAGGCTCTGGAAACACCATATATTTT.

This clonotype turned up a few times. This rearrangement joins TRBV7-9 to TRBJ2-3; 16 bases align to TRBD2. Germline CDR1 and CDR2: SEHNR and FQNEAQ (reference sequence). This CDR3 has 18 amino acids. Trimming took 7 bases from V and 0 from J; bases not matched to a gene: 7. DNA for the CDR3: TGTGCCAGCACCGATCCGGGACTAGCGGGAGGGAGCACAGATACGCAGTATTTT. Translated: CASTDPGLAGGSTDTQYF.

The chain recombines TRBV5-4 with TRBJ2-2; D not certain. The CDR3 contains 14 residues. Germline CDR1 and CDR2: SGHNT and YYREEE (reference sequence). V shed 2 bases and J shed 1 base, with 6 bases lying between them. The CDR3 bases are TGTGCCAGCAGCTTAATAGAGAACACCGGGGAGCTGTTTTTT. It yields the protein CASSLIENTGELFF.

V is TRBV20-1 and J is TRBJ2-2; D possibly uses TRBD1 or TRBD2 (5 bases each). This CDR3 has 14 amino acids. Between the trimmed V and J ends, which lost 4 bases and 6 bases, there was a span of 15 bases. The germline gives CDR1 DFQATT, CDR2 SNEGSKA (reference sequence). CDR3 coding DNA: TGCAGTGCTATACCCGGGACCGGTTCCGGGGAGCTGTTTTTT. This codes for CSAIPGTGSGELFF.

For this clonotype: A much larger clone is a single base away; this may be a read error. This chain connects TRBV11-3 to TRBJ2-3, with a possible D match to TRBD2 (5 bases). In germline, CDR1 is SGHNT, CDR2 YENEEA. The CDR3 runs to 14 residues. Trimming took 0 bases from V and 5 from J, leaving 9 bases between them. Here the CDR3 DNA reads TGTGCCAGCAGCTTAGATACCCGGGGAGATACGCAGTATTTT. It yields the protein CASSLDTRGDTQYF.

This clonotype appeared many times. Written as DNA, the CDR3 is TGTGCCAGCAGTGAACAGGCCCGGTATATTTGGCCAGATACGCAGTATTTT. It translates to CASSEQARYIWPDTQYF. The chain combines TRBV6-1 with TRBJ2-3; D unclear. The CDR3 is 17 residues long. Germline values: CDR1 MNHNS, CDR2 SASEGT. Trimming removed 2 bases from V and 4 bases from J, with 19 bases in between.

This clonotype was seen at least ten times. The chain joins TRBV6-5 to TRBJ1-2; the D is unclear. The CDR3 has 12 residues. V lost 2 bases and J 4 bases, leaving 5 bases between the germline ends. CDR1 is MNHEY and CDR2 is SVGAGI in the germline V gene. The CDR3 reads CASSYGGYGYTF. The CDR3 DNA follows: TGTGCCAGCAGTTACGGTGGCTATGGCTACACCTTC.

The chain couples TRBV13 to TRBJ2-1; TRBD2 aligns across 9 bases. With 4 bases clipped from V and 6 bases from J, the junction kept 13 bases outside the gene matches. The CDR3 is 17 residues long. CDR1 and CDR2 (germline): PRHDT, FYEKMQ (reference sequence). This CDR3 is CASSSATETSGVNEQFF. The CDR3, as DNA: TGTGCCAGCAGCTCGGCGACCGAGACTAGCGGTGTCAATGAGCAGTTCTTC.

This sequence joins TRBV5-1 and TRBJ2-2; D could derive from TRBD1 or TRBD2 (6 bases each). Looked up from germline, CDR1 is SGHRS and CDR2 is YFSETQ. The CDR3 sequence is 14 residues long. Trimming took 0 bases from V and 6 from J, leaving 9 bases between them. The CDR3 DNA is TGCGCCAGCAGCTTGGATGGGGGGCCCGGGGAGCTGTTTTTT. As protein: CASSLDGGPGELFF.